What follows describes a single T cell receptor (beta chain). In the study's own analysis: It was from reference gene primer amplification that nucleated cell counts were estimated. Produced via immunoSEQ multiplex PCR; TCRdb's table is partial and in-frame only. Clone size and the V and J calls come from that table; the DNA yielded D and trimming. The sample records a few hundred thousand clones, roughly 83% being singletons. These data come from a study of blood T cell repertoires in COVID-19. The CDR3 runs to 15 residues. Unmatched junction bases numbered 6, after V lost 4 bases and J lost 5 bases. CDR1 and CDR2 (germline): LGHNA, YNFKEQ.

Material: peripheral blood. This TCR came from a man between 60 and 70 years old who had recovered from COVID-19. The chain carries TRBV4-2 and TRBJ1-4; 8 bases are shared with TRBD1. CDR3 coding DNA: TGTGCCAGCAGCCCCTTCCAGGGGGCGAATGAAAAACTGTTTTTT. This codes for CASSPFQGANEKLFF.